Below are 10 T cell receptor beta chains sequenced from a single sample in a study of blood T cell repertoires in COVID-19. Generated by immunoSEQ multiplex PCR, the TCRdb table keeps only in-frame clones and is missing some. Here the sample spans some 110,000 clones, approximately 90% being singletons. The sequencing input was peripheral blood. The receptors were sampled from a man aged 45-65 years with COVID-19, enrolled during active disease.

The chain has TRBV19 and TRBJ2-7; perhaps TRBD1 as D (6 bases). CDR3 length: 14 residues. CDR1 LNHDA and CDR2 SQIVND come from the germline V gene (reference sequence). The V end was cut by 3 bases, the J end by 7 bases, with 16 bases between. The CDR3 nucleotides are TGTGCCAGTAGTATCGAACAGGGAAGTCGGGAGCAGTACTTC. Translating it yields CASSIEQGSREQYF.

V is TRBV10-3 and J is TRBJ2-1, with D possibly TRBD1 on 6 matching bases. The CDR3 runs 14 residues. From germline, CDR1 is ENHRY and CDR2 SYGVKD. The ends were cut back, 0 bases at V and 4 bases at J, with 7 bases in the middle. The CDR3 coding sequence is TGTGCCATCAGTGAGTCAGGGGGATACAATGAGCAGTTCTTC. Protein sequence: CAISESGGYNEQFF.

The chain recombines TRBV6-5 with TRBJ2-3, with 12 bases matching TRBD2. With 6 bases clipped from V and 3 bases from J, the junction kept 4 bases outside the gene matches. Germline V gene sequence: CDR1 MNHEY, CDR2 SVGAGI. The CDR3 loop spans 15 amino acids. The CDR3 bases are TGTGCCAGCAGCGCTACTAGCGGGAGGACAGATACGCAGTATTTT. Its protein is CASSATSGRTDTQYF.

This clone appeared a single time. V and J are TRBV7-6 and TRBJ1-1; D may be TRBD1 (5 bases). Germline V gives CDR1 SGHVS, CDR2 FNYEAQ. V was trimmed by 3 bases and J by 5 bases, leaving 16 bases between them. This CDR3 region has 15 residues. The CDR3 loop is CASSFSEGAWTEAFF. CDR3 DNA: TGTGCCAGCAGCTTTAGTGAAGGGGCGTGGACTGAAGCTTTCTTT.

The rearrangement joins TRBV28 to TRBJ1-2; no definite D call. This CDR3 has 12 residues. Trimming shortened V by 1 base and J by 6 bases, and 6 bases separated the two germline ends. The germline CDR1 and CDR2 sequences are MDHEN and SYDVKM. CDR3 DNA: TGTGCCAGCAGTTTATTGAGGGATGGCTACACCTTC. Its protein product is CASSLLRDGYTF.

V is TRBV5-1 and J is TRBJ1-5; no firm D call. V lost 0 bases to trimming and J lost 2 bases, with 9 bases between them. In germline, CDR1 is SGHRS, CDR2 YFSETQ. The CDR3 loop spans 15 amino acids. The CDR3 coding sequence is TGCGCCAGCAGCTTGGGAGGGATCGGCAATCAGCCCCAGCATTTT. It encodes CASSLGGIGNQPQHF.

This rearrangement joins TRBV28 to TRBJ2-3; TRBD2 agrees at 7 bases. CDR1 MDHEN and CDR2 SYDVKM come from the germline V gene. V shed 6 bases and J 2 bases; nucleotides not matched to a gene: 8. The CDR3 totals 15 residues. CDR3 DNA sequence: TGTGCCAGCAGAATAAACCTAGCGGACACAGATACGCAGTATTTT. Amino acids: CASRINLADTDTQYF.

The chain links TRBV2 to TRBJ2-2, with TRBD1 matching 7 bases. Germline lookup yields CDR1 SNHLY and CDR2 FYNNEI. The junction had 7 bases not matched to a gene; V was cut back by 5 bases and J by 4 bases. The CDR3 contains 15 residues. The CDR3 is CASSLRTGTTGELFF. The CDR3 nucleotides are TGTGCCAGCAGTTTACGGACAGGCACCACCGGGGAGCTGTTTTTT. The full variable domain, its missing parts supplied by reference TRBV2 and TRBJ2-2, is EPEVTQTPSHQVTQMGQEVILRCVPISNHLYFYWYRQILGQKVEFLVSFYNNEISEKSEIFDDQFSVERPDGSNFTLKIRSTKLEDSAMYFCASSLRTGTTGELFFGEGSRLTVL.

The genes are TRBV27 and TRBJ2-5; 7 bases line up with TRBD2. CDR3 size: 14 residues. CDR1 is MNHEY and CDR2 is SMNVEV in the germline V gene (reference sequence). With V trimmed by 3 bases and J by 1 base, 2 bases remained unmatched. CDR3 in DNA: TGTGCCAGCAGTTTGGGGAGGGCCCAAGAGACCCAGTACTTC. As protein: CASSLGRAQETQYF.

This clone was recorded only once. The chain joins TRBV15 to TRBJ2-1, with 10 bases matching TRBD2. The CDR3 is made up of 14 amino acids. Unmatched junction bases numbered 9, after V lost 6 bases and J lost 10 bases. CDR1 is LNHNV and CDR2 is YYDKDF in the germline V gene (reference sequence). As DNA, the CDR3 is TGTGCCACCAGACCTAGCGGGAGAGGAGAGGAGCAGTTCTTC. It yields the protein CATRPSGRGEEQFF.